These 32 T cell receptor beta chains were sequenced from one sample in a study of blood T cell repertoires in COVID-19. Sequencing used immunoSEQ multiplex PCR; TCRdb keeps in-frame clones, though not all of them. Seen here are 250,000 to 300,000 clones, around nine tenths observed once, and the top ten hold 11%. Sequences were obtained from peripheral blood. The receptors originated from a woman in her twenties or thirties with COVID-19, enrolled during active disease.

This chain joins TRBV27 and TRBJ1-2; 11 positions match TRBD1. The CDR3 has 16 residues. J was trimmed by 8 bases and V by 2 bases; bases with no gene match: 10. Germline values: CDR1 MNHEY, CDR2 SMNVEV (reference sequence). CDR3 bases: TGTGCCAGCAGTTTACTTCCTGGGACAGGGGGGGAGGGCTACACCTTC. Protein product: CASSLLPGTGGEGYTF.

J is TRBJ2-7 and V is TRBV5-1; D gene uncertain. V was pared by 0 bases and J by 3 bases, with 10 bases between. CDR3 size: 14 residues. CDR1 is SGHRS, CDR2 YFSETQ, per germline. The DNA for the CDR3 is TGCGCCAGCAGCTTGGGTTTGGAGAACTACGAGCAGTACTTC. It translates to CASSLGLENYEQYF.

CDR3 coding DNA: TGTGCCAGCAGCTTACTAGCACAGGGTCAGCCCCAGCATTTT. This gives the protein CASSLLAQGQPQHF. This chain connects TRBV28 to TRBJ1-5; perhaps TRBD1 as D (6 bases). The V gene's germline CDR1 is MDHEN and CDR2 SYDVKM. This CDR3 spans 14 amino acids. Trimming took off 6 bases at V and 6 bases at J, with 15 bases between the two ends.

This clone was seen once. This rearrangement joins TRBV21-1 to TRBJ2-1; the listed D gene, TRBD2, was not tested against the DNA. TRBV21-1 is a known pseudogene. CDR3 length equals 13 residues. CDR3 DNA: TGTACCTACCACCGGACTGCATACAATGAGCAGTTCTTC. It yields the protein CTYHRTAYNEQFF.

The chain combines TRBV4-1 with TRBJ1-4, with 7 nucleotides matching TRBD1. This CDR3 has 15 residues. Germline V gene data show CDR1 as MGHRA and CDR2 as YSYEKL. V dropped 5 bases and J dropped 3; count of bases not matched to a gene: 6. CDR3 in DNA: TGCGCCAGCAGCGGGAGGACAGGCTCTAATGAAAAACTGTTTTTT. This gives the protein CASSGRTGSNEKLFF.

The chain joins TRBV10-2 to TRBJ2-7; TRBD2 agrees at 12 bases. Trimming cost V 8 bases and J 4 bases; bases outside gene matches: 12. Germline V CDR1 and CDR2: WSHSY, SAAADI. This CDR3 spans 16 amino acids. This CDR3 reads CASCPRGLAGGYEQYF. The CDR3 DNA follows: TGCGCCAGCTGTCCCCGAGGGCTAGCGGGAGGGTACGAGCAGTACTTC.

The chain recombines TRBV7-9 with TRBJ2-7; D may be TRBD2 (7 bases). The CDR3 is 15 amino acids. Germline V gives CDR1 SEHNR, CDR2 FQNEAQ (reference sequence). The V end lost 5 bases, the J end lost 8 bases, and 22 bases lay between the germline ends. DNA for the CDR3: TGTGCCAGCAGCGGGGGCTCTAGCGGCCTTTTGCAGCAGTACTTC. This sequence encodes CASSGGSSGLLQQYF.

The chain couples TRBV15 to TRBJ2-5; D possibly corresponds to TRBD1 (5 bases). The CDR3 contains 16 residues. Germline CDR1 reads LNHNV; CDR2 reads YYDKDF (reference sequence). Trimming shortened V by 3 bases and J by 0 bases, and 14 bases separated the two germline ends. Here the CDR3 DNA reads TGTGCCACCAGCAGGGGGCGGCGCTCCGACCAAGAGACCCAGTACTTC. This encodes CATSRGRRSDQETQYF.

The CDR3 DNA follows: TGTGCCAGCAGCTCCCGACTAGCGGGATCGGGAGAGACCCAGTACTTC. Amino acids: CASSSRLAGSGETQYF. V gene TRBV5-4 combines with J gene TRBJ2-5, with TRBD2 matching 11 bases. V shed 3 bases, J shed 4 bases, and the junction held 8 bases outside the gene matches. Germline CDR1 SGHNT, CDR2 YYREEE (reference sequence). There are 16 residues in the CDR3.

The CDR3 reads CSVDSSGGPSYEQYF. In DNA, the CDR3 is TGCAGCGTTGACTCTAGCGGGGGACCCTCCTACGAGCAGTACTTC. The rearrangement joins TRBV29-1 to TRBJ2-7, with 10 bases matching TRBD2. V lost 3 bases and J lost 0; bases outside the gene matches: 5. Germline-derived CDR1 and CDR2 are SQVTM and ANQGSEA. The CDR3 has 15 amino acids.

The chain carries TRBV7-2 and TRBJ2-2, with 9 nucleotides matching TRBD1. Germline V lookup: CDR1 SGHTA, CDR2 FQGNSA. With V trimmed by 6 bases and J by 8 bases, 16 bases remained unmatched. The CDR3 length is 17 residues. CDR3 sequence reads: CASRVTGTGILRGELFF. The CDR3 bases are TGTGCCAGCAGAGTGACCGGGACAGGGATACTAAGAGGGGAGCTGTTTTTT.

The chain has TRBV28 and TRBJ1-5, with no clear D. CDR1 and CDR2 (germline): MDHEN, SYDVKM. The ends were cut back, 6 bases at V and 0 bases at J, with 9 bases in the middle. The CDR3 extends over 14 amino acids. DNA for the CDR3: TGTGCCAGCAGCTTTCAGTATAGCAATCAGCCCCAGCATTTT. It translates to CASSFQYSNQPQHF.

This clone was observed once. This chain links TRBV4-2 with TRBJ1-2; D is perhaps TRBD1 (5 bases). The CDR3 has 16 residues. Deletions cut 0 bases from V and 5 bases from J, with 16 bases between. CDR1 and CDR2 from the germline V gene are LGHNA and YNFKEQ. The CDR3 reads CASSQEGRGDPYGYTF. Here the CDR3 DNA reads TGTGCCAGCAGCCAAGAGGGTCGGGGGGACCCTTATGGCTACACCTTC.

This clone was detected once. The chain links TRBV4-1 to TRBJ2-7; 9 positions agree with TRBD1. This CDR3 is built from 16 residues. V was pared by 3 bases and J by 3 bases, with 9 bases of the junction left unmatched. Germline CDR1 reads MGHRA; CDR2 reads YSYEKL. The CDR3 DNA follows: TGCGCCAGCAGCCATACATACAGGGGGCGAGACTACGAGCAGTACTTC. Translation gives CASSHTYRGRDYEQYF.

This rearrangement joins TRBV27 to TRBJ2-3, with D unresolved. The CDR3 length is 13 residues. V shed 1 base and J shed 4 bases, with 6 bases lying between them. Germline loops: CDR1 MNHEY, CDR2 SMNVEV (reference sequence). The CDR3 sequence: CASSLLRADTQYF. CDR3 nucleotide sequence: TGTGCCAGCAGTTTATTACGGGCAGATACGCAGTATTTT.

The chain carries TRBV2 and TRBJ1-1; D not certain. CDR3 length equals 15 residues. V dropped 7 bases and J dropped 4 bases, with 19 bases sitting between them. CDR1 and CDR2 from the germline V gene are SNHLY and FYNNEI. CDR3 sequence: CASTEQSGLITEAFF. DNA for the CDR3: TGTGCCAGCACCGAACAAAGCGGTTTGATCACTGAAGCTTTCTTT.

The sample holds one count of this clone. The chain carries TRBV11-2 and TRBJ2-5, with 9 nucleotides matching TRBD2. V dropped 7 bases and J dropped 1; count of bases not matched to a gene: 7. The CDR3 contains 15 residues. Germline V lookup: CDR1 SGHAT, CDR2 FQNNGV. The CDR3 here is CASTEGLAVQETQYF. CDR3 coding DNA: TGTGCCAGCACCGAGGGACTAGCTGTCCAAGAGACCCAGTACTTC.

The chain carries TRBV28 and TRBJ1-2, with D tentatively TRBD1 (6 bases). CDR1 MDHEN and CDR2 SYDVKM come from the germline V gene. The CDR3 covers 13 residues. V was pared by 6 bases and J by 2 bases, with 10 bases between. Written as DNA, the CDR3 is TGTGCCAGCAGGGTACAGGGCAACTATGGCTACACCTTC. Its translation: CASRVQGNYGYTF.

The chain uses TRBV6-5 and TRBJ2-7; 10 nucleotides line up with TRBD2. From germline, CDR1 is MNHEY and CDR2 SVGAGI. With V trimmed by 8 bases and J by 4 bases, 2 bases remained unmatched. The CDR3 is made up of 12 amino acids. The CDR3 here is CASGTSVYEQYF. The CDR3 coding sequence is TGTGCCAGCGGGACTAGCGTATACGAGCAGTACTTC.

This chain uses TRBV2 with TRBJ2-7; 8 bases line up with TRBD2. J gave up 3 bases and V 8 bases, and 6 bases lay outside the gene matches. In germline, CDR1 is SNHLY, CDR2 FYNNEI. The CDR3 length is 13 residues. CDR3 sequence reads: CASREGSVYEQYF. CDR3 DNA sequence: TGTGCCAGCCGGGAGGGATCAGTCTACGAGCAGTACTTC.

The V gene is TRBV5-1, the J gene TRBJ2-1, with 7 bases lining up with TRBD2. V shed 4 bases, J shed 1 base, and the junction held 11 bases outside the gene matches. The CDR3 extends over 17 amino acids. In germline, CDR1 is SGHRS, CDR2 YFSETQ. CDR3 sequence (DNA): TGCGCCAGCAGCCCGGATTCATTTAGCGGGTCCTACAATGAGCAGTTCTTC. Protein product: CASSPDSFSGSYNEQFF.

V gene TRBV7-2 combines with J gene TRBJ2-1; 10 positions agree with TRBD2. J gave up 0 bases and V 5 bases, and 4 bases lay outside the gene matches. Germline CDR1 and CDR2: SGHTA and FQGNSA. The length of the CDR3 is 16 residues. CDR3 bases: TGTGCCAGCAGCCCGGGACTAGCGAGCTCCTACAATGAGCAGTTCTTC. It encodes CASSPGLASSYNEQFF.

This sequence joins TRBV6-5 and TRBJ2-3; 10 nucleotides align to TRBD2. The J segment lost 4 bases and the V segment lost 6 bases, leaving 7 bases of the junction unmatched. Germline V CDR1 and CDR2: MNHEY, SVGAGI. The CDR3 extends over 15 amino acids. CDR3 loop: CASSLLAGVADTQYF. CDR3 nucleotide sequence: TGTGCCAGCAGCCTCCTAGCGGGAGTGGCAGATACGCAGTATTTT.

This chain links TRBV28 with TRBJ1-2, with 7 bases identical to TRBD1. The germline CDR1 and CDR2 sequences are MDHEN and SYDVKM. This CDR3 contains 16 residues. J gave up 3 bases and V 2 bases, and 9 bases lay outside the gene matches. CDR3 protein: CASSLQGVNGHYGYTF. The CDR3 coding sequence is TGTGCCAGCAGTTTACAGGGGGTGAACGGACACTATGGCTACACCTTC.

The chain has TRBV2 and TRBJ1-1, with 7 bases that match TRBD1. CDR3 size: 13 residues. In germline, CDR1 is SNHLY, CDR2 FYNNEI. Germline trimming cut 6 bases from V and 1 base from J; bases unmatched to any gene: 2. Written as DNA, the CDR3 is TGTGCCAGCAGGGGGACAGAGAACACTGAAGCTTTCTTT. This sequence encodes CASRGTENTEAFF.

The count of this clone is one. The chain couples TRBV2 to TRBJ1-1; no clear D gene. The CDR3 has 14 amino acids. The V and J ends lost 8 bases and 0 bases respectively, with 13 bases between them. Germline CDR1 reads SNHLY; CDR2 reads FYNNEI. The CDR3 nucleotides are TGTGCCAGCGTACGGAACAGAATGAACACTGAAGCTTTCTTT. Translated: CASVRNRMNTEAFF.

This rearrangement joins TRBV19 to TRBJ2-1; 9 bases are a match to TRBD1. CDR3 length equals 16 residues. Germline lookup yields CDR1 LNHDA and CDR2 SQIVND (reference sequence). With 0 bases clipped from V and 10 bases from J, the junction kept 10 bases outside the gene matches. The CDR3 protein is CASSIDRGQGPREQFF. The CDR3 DNA is TGTGCCAGTAGTATAGATCGGGGACAGGGCCCTAGGGAGCAGTTCTTC.

The chain is built from TRBV5-1 and TRBJ2-7; 7 bases agree with TRBD2. The CDR3 contains 15 residues. The germline V gene encodes CDR1 SGHRS and CDR2 YFSETQ. V lost 0 bases and J lost 2; bases outside the gene matches: 5. The CDR3 protein is CASSLEGGFTYEQYF. CDR3 bases: TGCGCCAGCAGCTTGGAGGGAGGGTTTACCTACGAGCAGTACTTC.

The genes are TRBV6-5 and TRBJ1-5, with 7 positions matching TRBD1. Looked up from germline, CDR1 is MNHEY and CDR2 is SVGAGI. The V segment lost 5 bases and the J segment 4 bases; nucleotides outside the gene matches: 8. This CDR3 comprises 15 residues. In DNA, the CDR3 is TGTGCCAGCAGTACCACAGGGGTCCTAAATCAGCCCCAGCATTTT. Translation: CASSTTGVLNQPQHF.

V gene TRBV28 combines with J gene TRBJ1-1; perhaps TRBD1 as D (5 bases). The CDR3 covers 14 residues. In germline, CDR1 is MDHEN, CDR2 SYDVKM. Trimming shortened V by 2 bases and J by 2 bases, and 9 bases separated the two germline ends. Here the CDR3 DNA reads TGTGCCAGCAGTTTACCCCAGGGAAACACTGAAGCTTTCTTT. Translating gives CASSLPQGNTEAFF.

This clone turned up a few times. This sequence joins TRBV24-1 and TRBJ2-2, with no clear D. V shed 1 base and J shed 0 bases, with 5 bases lying between them. Germline V gene sequence: CDR1 KGHDR, CDR2 SFDVKD. The CDR3 is 15 amino acids. Here the CDR3 DNA reads TGTGCCACCAGTGATTTCTCCCCGAACACCGGGGAGCTGTTTTTT. Translated: CATSDFSPNTGELFF.

CDR3 sequence (DNA): TGTGCCACCAGTGCTACCGGGACAGGGCCTGAAAAACTGTTTTTT. It yields the protein CATSATGTGPEKLFF. This chain uses TRBV24-1 with TRBJ1-4, with 9 bases aligning to TRBD1. V was pared by 5 bases and J by 7 bases, with 7 bases of the junction left unmatched. Germline loops: CDR1 KGHDR, CDR2 SFDVKD. CDR3 length: 15 residues.